This T cell receptor beta chain was sequenced during a study of Ad26.COV2.S vaccination and SARS-CoV-2 variants. This CDR3 has 16 residues. V lost 0 bases, J lost 5 bases, and 11 bases stayed unmatched. Germline V lookup: CDR1 SGHRS, CDR2 YFSETQ. Only in-frame clones appear in the TCRdb table, and some are missing; sequencing was by immunoSEQ multiplex PCR. The data contain 300,000 to 450,000 clones, 92% of them seen just once; the ten biggest clones take up 3% to 4%. The source of this sequence is a human donor who had recovered from COVID-19. This chain links TRBV5-1 with TRBJ2-7; 7 bases map to TRBD1. Sequenced here: peripheral blood, sampled after recovery from COVID-19. The CDR3 bases are TGCGCCAGCAGCTTGGCCGGACAGGCCCAAGTCGACGAGCAGTACTTC. It specifies CASSLAGQAQVDEQYF.